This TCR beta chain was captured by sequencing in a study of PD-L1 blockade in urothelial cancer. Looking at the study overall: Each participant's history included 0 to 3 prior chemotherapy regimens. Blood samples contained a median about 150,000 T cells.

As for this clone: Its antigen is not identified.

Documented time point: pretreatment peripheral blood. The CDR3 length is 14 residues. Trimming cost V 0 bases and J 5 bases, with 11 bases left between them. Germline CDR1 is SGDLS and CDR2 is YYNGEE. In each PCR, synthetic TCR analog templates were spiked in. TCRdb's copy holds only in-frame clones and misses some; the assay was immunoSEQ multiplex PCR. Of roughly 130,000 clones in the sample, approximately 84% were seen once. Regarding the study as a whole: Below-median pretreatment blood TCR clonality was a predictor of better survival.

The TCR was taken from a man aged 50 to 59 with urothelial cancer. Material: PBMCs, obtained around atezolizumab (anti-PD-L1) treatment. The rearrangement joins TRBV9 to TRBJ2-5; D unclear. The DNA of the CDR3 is TGTGCCAGCAGCGTAGGAGAACGCAGGGAGACCCAGTACTTC. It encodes CASSVGERRETQYF. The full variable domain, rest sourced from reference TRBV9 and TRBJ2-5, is DSGVTQTPKHLITATGQRVTLRCSPRSGDLSVYWYQQSLDQGLQFLIQYYNGEERAKGNILERFSAQQFPDLHSELNLSSLELGDSALYFCASSVGERRETQYFGPGTRLLVL.